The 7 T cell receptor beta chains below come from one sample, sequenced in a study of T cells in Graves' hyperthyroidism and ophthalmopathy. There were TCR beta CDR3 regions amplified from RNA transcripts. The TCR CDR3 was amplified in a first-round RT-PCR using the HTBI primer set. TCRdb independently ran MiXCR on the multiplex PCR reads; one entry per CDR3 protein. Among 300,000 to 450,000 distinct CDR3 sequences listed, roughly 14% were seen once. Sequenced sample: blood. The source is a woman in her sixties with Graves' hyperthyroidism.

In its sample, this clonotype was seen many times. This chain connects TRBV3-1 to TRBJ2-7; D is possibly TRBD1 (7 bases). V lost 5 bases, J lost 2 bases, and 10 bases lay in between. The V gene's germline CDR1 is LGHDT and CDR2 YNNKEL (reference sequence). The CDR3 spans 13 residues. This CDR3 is CASSGGTAYEQYF. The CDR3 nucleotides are TGTGCCAGCAGCGGGGGGACAGCCTACGAGCAGTACTTC.

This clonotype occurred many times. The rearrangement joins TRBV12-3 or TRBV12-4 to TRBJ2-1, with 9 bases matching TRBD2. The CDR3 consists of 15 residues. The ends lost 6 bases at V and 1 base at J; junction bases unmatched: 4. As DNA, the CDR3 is TGTGCCAGCAGCCCCCTAGCGGGATCCTACAATGAGCAGTTCTTC. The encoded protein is CASSPLAGSYNEQFF.

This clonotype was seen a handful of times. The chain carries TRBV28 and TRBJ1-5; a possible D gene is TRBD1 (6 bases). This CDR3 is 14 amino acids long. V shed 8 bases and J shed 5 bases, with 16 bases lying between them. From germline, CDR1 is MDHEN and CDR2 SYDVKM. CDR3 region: CASGPRGRDQPQHF. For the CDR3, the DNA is TGTGCCAGCGGCCCACGGGGGCGAGATCAGCCCCAGCATTTT.

CDR3 loop: CSATLATPETQYF. CDR3 bases: TGCAGTGCAACTCTAGCGACTCCCGAGACCCAGTACTTC. The J gene is TRBJ2-5, the V gene TRBV20-1; perhaps TRBD2 as D (6 bases). This CDR3 contains 13 residues. Germline CDR1 and CDR2: DFQATT and SNEGSKA (reference sequence). The V end lost 6 bases, the J end lost 5 bases, and 16 bases lay between the germline ends.

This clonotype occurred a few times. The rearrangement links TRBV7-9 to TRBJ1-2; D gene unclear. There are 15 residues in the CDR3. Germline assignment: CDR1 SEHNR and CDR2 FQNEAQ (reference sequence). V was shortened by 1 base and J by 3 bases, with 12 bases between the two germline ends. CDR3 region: CASSLGVGYDYGYTF. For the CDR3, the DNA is TGTGCCAGCAGCTTAGGGGTGGGGTACGACTATGGCTACACCTTC.

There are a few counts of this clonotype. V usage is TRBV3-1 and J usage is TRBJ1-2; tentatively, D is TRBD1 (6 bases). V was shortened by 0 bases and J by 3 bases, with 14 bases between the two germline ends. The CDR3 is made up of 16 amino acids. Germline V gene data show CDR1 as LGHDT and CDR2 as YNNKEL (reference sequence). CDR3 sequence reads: CASSQDEVRGDYGYTF. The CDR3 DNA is TGTGCCAGCAGCCAAGACGAGGTCAGGGGAGACTATGGCTACACCTTC. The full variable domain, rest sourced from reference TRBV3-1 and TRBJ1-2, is DTAVSQTPKYLVTQMGNDKSIKCEQNLGHDTMYWYKQDSKKFLKIMFSYNNKELIINETVPNRFSPKSPDKAHLNLHINSLELGDSAVYFCASSQDEVRGDYGYTFGSGTRLTVV.

This chain's CDR3 is CASSIDREGVQYF. The CDR3 bases are TGTGCCAGTAGTATTGACAGGGAGGGGGTCCAGTACTTC. The V call is TRBV19, the J call TRBJ2-5, with D possibly called TRBD1 or TRBD2 (7 bases each). V was clipped by 3 bases and J by 10 bases, with 15 bases between them. Germline loops: CDR1 LNHDA, CDR2 SQIVND (reference sequence). The CDR3 consists of 13 residues.